This TCR beta chain was captured by sequencing in a study of T-cell reconstitution after alpha-beta-depleted transplantation in children. Overall study results and limits: The study traced high day-60 TCRbeta diversity in some patients to surviving recipient T cells and thymic progenitors.

Preparing the TCRbeta library involved the use of unique molecular identifiers. TCRdb independently ran MiXCR on the PCR reads; one entry per CDR3 protein. The sample holds fewer than 150,000 distinct CDR3 sequences, 20% to 25% seen once. This clonotype was found many times. Its matching antigen is unknown. V dropped 6 bases and J dropped 3 bases, with 15 bases sitting between them. Germline V gene data show CDR1 as MDHEN and CDR2 as SYDVKM. The CDR3 extends over 15 amino acids. The source was PBMCs, mostly from graft donor cells, collected 180 days after TCRalphabeta/CD19-depleted stem cell transplant. The source of this sequence is a male patient between 2 and 10 years old who had a stem cell transplant for chronic granulomatous disease, so the T cells may come from the graft donor. The rearrangement joins TRBV28 to TRBJ1-5; D not certain. The CDR3 DNA reads TGTGCCAGCAGGCCAGGAGGCGGGCCCAATCAGCCCCAGCATTTT. Its protein is CASRPGGGPNQPQHF.